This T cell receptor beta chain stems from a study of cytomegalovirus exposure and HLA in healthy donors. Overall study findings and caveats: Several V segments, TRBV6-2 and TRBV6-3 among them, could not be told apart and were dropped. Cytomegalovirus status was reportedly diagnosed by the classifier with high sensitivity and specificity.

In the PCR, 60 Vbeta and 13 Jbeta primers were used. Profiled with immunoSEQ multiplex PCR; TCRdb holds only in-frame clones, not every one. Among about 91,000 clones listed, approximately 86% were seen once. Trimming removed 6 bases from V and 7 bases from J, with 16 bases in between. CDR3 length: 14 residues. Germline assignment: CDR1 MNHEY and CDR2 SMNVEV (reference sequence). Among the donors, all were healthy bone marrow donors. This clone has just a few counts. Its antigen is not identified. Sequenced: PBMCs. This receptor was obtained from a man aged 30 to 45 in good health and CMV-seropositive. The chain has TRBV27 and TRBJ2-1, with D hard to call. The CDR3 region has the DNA TGTGCCAGCAGCCCCTGGGCCCTGATAAATGAGCAGTTCTTC. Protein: CASSPWALINEQFF.